This TCR beta chain was captured in a study of T cell responses to AZD1222 COVID-19 vaccine. V shed 1 base and J shed 6 bases, with 17 bases lying between them. The CDR3 consists of 15 residues. Germline CDR1 and CDR2: GTSNPN and SVGIG (reference sequence). This clone was seen a single time. Generated by immunoSEQ multiplex PCR, the TCRdb table keeps only in-frame clones and is missing some. The table shows 110,000 to 150,000 clones, with approximately 90% occurring only once. This clonotype was sampled from an adult who received the AZD1222 COVID-19 vaccine. This specimen consisted of peripheral blood, obtained 28 days after the second AZD1222 dose. The chain couples TRBV30 to TRBJ2-3, with TRBD2 as a possible D gene (5 bases). CDR3 in DNA: TGTGCCTGGAGTGGGGGAAGCGGAAAAGGGGATACGCAGTATTTT. Translation gives CAWSGGSGKGDTQYF.